Following are 8 T cell receptor beta chains from one sample sequenced in a study of cytomegalovirus exposure and HLA in healthy donors. The PCR made use of 60 Vbeta and 13 Jbeta primers. Clones were read by immunoSEQ multiplex PCR, and TCRdb kept only the in-frame ones, dropping some. The repertoire has around 150,000 clones, over 60% of them found once; the top ten carry 3% to 4%. Sequenced: PBMCs. The receptors were gathered from a male donor in good health and CMV-seronegative.

The chain carries TRBV7-9 and TRBJ2-1; 9 positions match TRBD2. Per germline, CDR1 SEHNR and CDR2 FQNEAQ (reference sequence). This CDR3 has 14 amino acids. Trimming at V came to 11 bases and at J to 0 bases, leaving 5 bases not matched to a gene. CDR3 region: CAEEGLASYNEQFF. CDR3 coding DNA: TGTGCCGAGGAGGGACTAGCCTCCTACAATGAGCAGTTCTTC.

The chain has TRBV13 and TRBJ2-2; 14 positions match TRBD2. Germline values: CDR1 PRHDT, CDR2 FYEKMQ (reference sequence). The CDR3 covers 16 residues. V gave up 4 bases and J gave up 7 bases; unmatched junction bases: 5. The CDR3: CASSSGLAGAHGELFF. CDR3 in DNA: TGTGCCAGCAGCTCGGGACTAGCGGGAGCCCACGGGGAGCTGTTTTTT.

The chain is built from TRBV15 and TRBJ2-7, with TRBD1 identical over 9 bases. The germline gives CDR1 LNHNV, CDR2 YYDKDF (reference sequence). This CDR3 is built from 18 residues. Trimming took 3 bases from V and 0 from J; bases not matched to a gene: 12. In DNA, the CDR3 is TGTGCCACCAGCAGCGGGGACAGGGCACTCCCGAGCTCCTACGAGCAGTACTTC. Translating gives CATSSGDRALPSSYEQYF.

This clone was seen only once. Here the CDR3 DNA reads TGTGCCAGCAGCTTCGGACAGGGGGATGGAGAAAAACTGTTTTTT. It yields the protein CASSFGQGDGEKLFF. This rearrangement joins TRBV7-2 to TRBJ1-4; TRBD1 matches 10 bases. Germline V gene data show CDR1 as SGHTA and CDR2 as FQGNSA. V was pared by 3 bases and J by 8 bases, with 6 bases of the junction left unmatched. The CDR3 sequence is 15 residues long. The full variable domain, rest sourced from reference TRBV7-2 and TRBJ1-4, is GAGVSQSPSNKVTEKGKDVELRCDPISGHTALYWYRQSLGQGLEFLIYFQGNSAPDKSGLPSDRFSAERTGGSVSTLTIQRTQQEDSAVYLCASSFGQGDGEKLFFGSGTQLSVL.

V usage is TRBV28 and J usage is TRBJ1-2, with 11 bases matching TRBD1. This CDR3 is built from 14 residues. CDR1 MDHEN and CDR2 SYDVKM come from the germline V gene. The V gene end was trimmed by 4 bases and the J gene end by 4 bases; junction bases not matched to a gene: 2. CDR3 in amino acids: CASSSGTGGYGYTF. The CDR3 DNA reads TGTGCCAGCAGTTCAGGGACAGGGGGCTATGGCTACACCTTC.

The chain links TRBV28 to TRBJ2-3; 9 bases line up with TRBD1. With 4 bases clipped from V and 1 base from J, the junction kept 12 bases outside the gene matches. This CDR3 comprises 18 residues. Per the germline V gene, CDR1 is MDHEN and CDR2 is SYDVKM. CDR3 in DNA: TGTGCCAGCAGTTCTATGTCCCGGGACAGGGTCGGCACAGATACGCAGTATTTT. This codes for CASSSMSRDRVGTDTQYF. The variable domain in full, with the rest retrieved from reference TRBV28 and TRBJ2-3, is DVKVTQSSRYLVKRTGEKVFLECVQDMDHENMFWYRQDPGLGLRLIYFSYDVKMKEKGDIPEGYSVSREKKERFSLILESASTNQTSMYLCASSSMSRDRVGTDTQYFGPGTRLTVL.

This clone was observed a few times. The chain uses TRBV7-9 and TRBJ1-2; 7 bases map to TRBD1. Germline V gene sequence: CDR1 SEHNR, CDR2 FQNEAQ (reference sequence). The CDR3 sequence is 15 residues long. J lost 8 bases, V lost 2 bases, and 11 bases had no gene match. The CDR3 DNA reads as TGTGCCAGCAGCTTACAGGGGACAGCGATGGGAGGCTACACCTTC. Protein: CASSLQGTAMGGYTF.

As for this clone: Compared with germline, one end of the junction differs, possibly owing to a read error. J is TRBJ2-3 and V is TRBV7-9, with 16 bases that match TRBD2. Germline CDR1 is SEHNR and CDR2 is FQNEAQ (reference sequence). This CDR3 has 15 residues. The CDR3 coding sequence is TGTTCCAGCAGCGGGACTAGCGGGGGGGCAGATACGCAGTATTTT. Its protein is CSSSGTSGGADTQYF.